This T cell receptor beta chain was obtained from a study of blood T cell repertoires in COVID-19. The CDR3 runs 15 residues. The J segment lost 3 bases and the V segment lost 5 bases, leaving 8 bases of the junction unmatched. In germline, CDR1 is SGHTA, CDR2 FQGNSA. Participants came from under 30 US areas, aged roughly 18 to 89 years. Donors were grouped by their self-reported clinical history. Shortly before study entry, within 2 weeks, exposed participants had met a COVID-19 case. In the authors' methods: Estimation of nucleated cell counts was performed using reference gene primer amplification. TCRdb's table, derived via immunoSEQ multiplex PCR, lists solely in-frame clones and lacks some. From that table come the V and J calls and clone size; the DNA was used to work out D and trimming. The data contain roughly 430,000 clones, more than 70% of them seen just once; the ten biggest clones take up about 1.5%.

Sequencing used PBMCs or T cells enriched from blood (not recorded which). This sequence originates from a young woman who had been exposed to COVID-19. The J gene is TRBJ1-2, the V gene TRBV7-2, with 8 bases lining up with TRBD1. The CDR3 DNA follows: TGTGCCAGCAGCCCCGGACAGGGATTTTACTATGGCTACACCTTC. It encodes CASSPGQGFYYGYTF.